These T cell receptor beta chains were read from a single sample in a study of T-cell memory formation after mild COVID-19. TCRdb passed the 5' RACE reads through MiXCR, listing each CDR3 protein once. The table has roughly 52,000 distinct CDR3 sequences, more than 8% seen once. Sample: PBMCs or a T cell subset sorted from them (not recorded which). Source of these receptors: a man between 18 and 35 years old who had mild COVID-19 (a few samples of this study predate the infection). Cell type and time point are not known. The CDR3 runs from the conserved cysteine through the conserved F or W. The D gene is left open where the match is weak. A row's size may be missing; if present it is once, few, many or a size class.

clone size: -; D gene: -; J gene: TRBJ1-5; V gene: TRBV6-2/TRBV6-3; CDR3 protein: CASRTNKQGIGQPQHF; CDR3 DNA: TGTGCCAGCAGAACAAACAAACAGGGAATTGGCCAGCCCCAGCATTTT
clone size: few; D gene: -; J gene: TRBJ2-5; V gene: TRBV20-1; CDR3 protein: CSARDWGMETQYF; CDR3 DNA: TGCAGTGCTAGAGATTGGGGGATGGAGACCCAGTACTTC
clone size: many; D gene: -; J gene: TRBJ2-5; V gene: TRBV7-2; CDR3 protein: CASTMWGRGTYQETQYF; CDR3 DNA: TGTGCCAGCACCATGTGGGGTCGGGGGACGTACCAAGAGACCCAGTACTTC
clone size: few; D gene: -; J gene: TRBJ2-1; V gene: TRBV5-1; CDR3 protein: CASSLGGLGNEQFF; CDR3 DNA: TGCGCCAGCAGCTTGGGTGGCCTGGGAAATGAGCAGTTCTTC
clone size: -; D gene: -; J gene: TRBJ2-7; V gene: TRBV29-1; CDR3 protein: CSFLGAGATFGEQYF; CDR3 DNA: TGCAGTTTTTTGGGGGCAGGCGCGACTTTCGGCGAGCAGTACTTC
clone size: -; D gene: TRBD1; J gene: TRBJ1-1; V gene: TRBV7-9; CDR3 protein: CASSLTGGKTEAFF; CDR3 DNA: TGTGCCAGCAGCTTAACAGGGGGCAAGACTGAAGCTTTCTTT
clone size: few; D gene: -; J gene: TRBJ2-3; V gene: TRBV4-3; CDR3 protein: CASSQDVFGGVTDTQYF; CDR3 DNA: TGCGCCAGCAGCCAAGATGTGTTTGGAGGGGTGACGGATACGCAGTATTTT
clone size: few; D gene: -; J gene: TRBJ1-4; V gene: TRBV20-1; CDR3 protein: CSARDPGMGEKLFF; CDR3 DNA: TGCAGTGCTAGAGATCCGGGGATGGGGGAAAAACTGTTTTTT
clone size: many; D gene: -; J gene: TRBJ2-3; V gene: TRBV6-5; CDR3 protein: CASSYALPRTGTQYF; CDR3 DNA: TGTGCCAGCAGTTACGCTCTACCTAGAACAGGCACGCAGTATTTT
clone size: few; D gene: -; J gene: TRBJ1-5; V gene: TRBV12-3/TRBV12-4; CDR3 protein: CASSLESNQPQHF; CDR3 DNA: TGTGCCAGCAGTTTGGAGAGCAATCAGCCCCAGCATTTT
clone size: few; D gene: -; J gene: TRBJ2-7; V gene: TRBV20-1; CDR3 protein: CSARGTPSSYEQYF; CDR3 DNA: TGCAGTGCTAGGGGGACTCCGAGCTCCTACGAGCAGTACTTC
clone size: -; D gene: -; J gene: TRBJ2-3; V gene: TRBV12-3/TRBV12-4; CDR3 protein: CASSRLGLDTQYF; CDR3 DNA: TGTGCCAGCAGTCGACTCGGACTGGATACGCAGTATTTT
clone size: -; D gene: -; J gene: TRBJ2-5; V gene: TRBV7-2; CDR3 protein: CASNRGGVVRETQYF; CDR3 DNA: TGTGCCAGCAACCGGGGCGGGGTGGTCCGAGAGACCCAGTACTTC
clone size: -; D gene: -; J gene: TRBJ1-5; V gene: TRBV3-1; CDR3 protein: CASSGTWGGNQPQHF; CDR3 DNA: TGTGCCAGCAGCGGGACCTGGGGAGGCAATCAGCCCCAGCATTTT
clone size: -; D gene: -; J gene: TRBJ1-5; V gene: TRBV7-7; CDR3 protein: CASSFYFWGDRGSQPQHF; CDR3 DNA: TGTGCTAGCAGCTTTTATTTTTGGGGGGACCGAGGTAGTCAGCCCCAGCATTTT
clone size: few; D gene: -; J gene: TRBJ2-5; V gene: TRBV20-1; CDR3 protein: CSASPRGPQETQYF; CDR3 DNA: TGCAGTGCTAGCCCGCGGGGGCCTCAAGAGACCCAGTACTTC
clone size: -; D gene: -; J gene: TRBJ2-2; V gene: TRBV4-3; CDR3 protein: CASSQAHRGDTGELFF; CDR3 DNA: TGCGCCAGCAGCCAAGCCCACCGGGGTGACACCGGGGAGCTGTTTTTT
clone size: many; D gene: TRBD2; J gene: TRBJ2-1; V gene: TRBV24-1; CDR3 protein: CATSAASGGSPDEQFF; CDR3 DNA: TGTGCCACCAGTGCGGCTAGCGGGGGGTCACCGGATGAGCAGTTCTTC
clone size: few; D gene: -; J gene: TRBJ2-3; V gene: TRBV7-9; CDR3 protein: CASSSDQDTQYF; CDR3 DNA: TGTGCCAGCAGCTCGGATCAGGATACGCAGTATTTT
clone size: -; D gene: -; J gene: TRBJ2-2; V gene: TRBV7-6; CDR3 protein: CASSSDAGELFF; CDR3 DNA: TGTGCCAGCAGCTCGGACGCCGGGGAGCTGTTTTTT
clone size: -; D gene: -; J gene: TRBJ1-5; V gene: TRBV28; CDR3 protein: CASSFHQPQHF; CDR3 DNA: TGTGCCAGCAGTTTTCATCAGCCCCAGCATTTT
clone size: -; D gene: TRBD1; J gene: TRBJ2-7; V gene: TRBV3-1; CDR3 protein: CASSERTGSPREQYF; CDR3 DNA: TGTGCCAGCAGCGAAAGGACAGGGTCGCCAAGGGAGCAGTACTTC
clone size: -; D gene: -; J gene: TRBJ2-2; V gene: TRBV5-1; CDR3 protein: CASSLVAARNTGELFF; CDR3 DNA: TGCGCCAGCAGCTTGGTGGCGGCTAGGAACACCGGGGAGCTGTTTTTT
clone size: many; D gene: -; J gene: TRBJ2-7; V gene: TRBV5-1; CDR3 protein: CASSSSAGTLSYEQYF; CDR3 DNA: TGCGCCAGCAGCTCCTCGGCCGGGACACTCTCCTACGAGCAGTACTTC
clone size: many; D gene: -; J gene: TRBJ2-5; V gene: TRBV11-2; CDR3 protein: CASSQRDYQETQYF; CDR3 DNA: TGTGCCAGCAGCCAACGGGACTACCAAGAGACCCAGTACTTC
clone size: -; D gene: -; J gene: TRBJ2-2; V gene: TRBV6-5; CDR3 protein: CASSYSRPSGELFF; CDR3 DNA: TGTGCCAGCAGTTACTCGCGACCGAGCGGGGAGCTGTTTTTT
clone size: few; D gene: TRBD1; J gene: TRBJ1-4; V gene: TRBV5-1; CDR3 protein: CASSYQGADEKLFF; CDR3 DNA: TGCGCCAGCAGTTACCAGGGGGCTGATGAAAAACTGTTTTTT
clone size: few; D gene: -; J gene: TRBJ1-6; V gene: TRBV11-2; CDR3 protein: CASSLVGPKNSPLHF; CDR3 DNA: TGTGCCAGCAGCTTAGTGGGCCCGAAAAATTCACCCCTCCACTTT
clone size: many; D gene: TRBD2; J gene: TRBJ2-3; V gene: TRBV20-1; CDR3 protein: CSARKRGSTDTQYF; CDR3 DNA: TGCAGTGCTAGGAAGCGGGGGTCCACAGATACGCAGTATTTT
clone size: many; D gene: TRBD1; J gene: TRBJ2-3; V gene: TRBV5-1; CDR3 protein: CASSLAGTGGTDTQYF; CDR3 DNA: TGCGCCAGCAGCTTGGCCGGGACAGGGGGTACAGATACGCAGTATTTT
clone size: few; D gene: -; J gene: TRBJ1-4; V gene: TRBV5-1; CDR3 protein: CASSTGGYGDEKLFF; CDR3 DNA: TGCGCCAGCAGTACCGGGGGTTATGGTGATGAAAAACTGTTTTTT
clone size: -; D gene: -; J gene: TRBJ1-2; V gene: TRBV18; CDR3 protein: CASSTANYGYTF; CDR3 DNA: TGTGCCAGCTCGACAGCTAACTATGGCTACACCTTC
clone size: -; D gene: TRBD2; J gene: TRBJ2-2; V gene: TRBV20-1; CDR3 protein: CSAIAGGLDGELFF; CDR3 DNA: TGCAGTGCTATAGCGGGGGGGCTCGACGGGGAGCTGTTTTTT
clone size: -; D gene: TRBD1; J gene: TRBJ1-5; V gene: TRBV10-3; CDR3 protein: CAISIGTGYNQPQHF; CDR3 DNA: TGTGCCATCAGTATAGGGACAGGCTACAATCAGCCCCAGCATTTT
clone size: few; D gene: TRBD1; J gene: TRBJ2-4; V gene: TRBV2; CDR3 protein: CASRDPRTGSDIQYF; CDR3 DNA: TGTGCCAGCAGGGACCCCCGGACAGGGTCCGACATTCAGTACTTC
clone size: few; D gene: -; J gene: TRBJ2-5; V gene: TRBV2; CDR3 protein: CASSVREETQYF; CDR3 DNA: TGTGCCAGCAGTGTCCGAGAAGAGACCCAGTACTTC
clone size: -; D gene: -; J gene: TRBJ1-1; V gene: TRBV29-1; CDR3 protein: CSVEVGGMNTEAFF; CDR3 DNA: TGCAGCGTTGAAGTCGGGGGCATGAACACTGAAGCTTTCTTT
clone size: many; D gene: -; J gene: TRBJ2-3; V gene: TRBV15; CDR3 protein: CATSRHRATDTQYF; CDR3 DNA: TGTGCCACCAGCAGACACCGAGCGACAGATACGCAGTATTTT
clone size: -; D gene: -; J gene: TRBJ2-5; V gene: TRBV4-2; CDR3 protein: CASSQAFTRGETQYF; CDR3 DNA: TGTGCCAGCAGCCAAGCCTTTACAAGGGGGGAGACCCAGTACTTC
clone size: many; D gene: -; J gene: TRBJ2-7; V gene: TRBV25-1; CDR3 protein: CASSESDWRYEQYF; CDR3 DNA: TGTGCCAGCAGTGAATCGGATTGGCGTTACGAGCAGTACTTC
clone size: -; D gene: -; J gene: TRBJ2-6; V gene: TRBV7-3; CDR3 protein: CASSPTGTNSGANVLTF; CDR3 DNA: TGTGCCAGCAGTCCCACAGGCACCAACTCTGGGGCCAACGTCCTGACTTTC
clone size: -; D gene: -; J gene: TRBJ2-3; V gene: TRBV2; CDR3 protein: CATTRGSTDTQYF; CDR3 DNA: TGTGCCACCACCCGGGGTAGCACAGATACGCAGTATTTT
clone size: few; D gene: TRBD1; J gene: TRBJ1-3; V gene: TRBV2; CDR3 protein: CARRDRGPLFSGNTIYF; CDR3 DNA: TGTGCCAGACGGGACAGGGGTCCCCTTTTCTCTGGAAACACCATATATTTT
clone size: -; D gene: -; J gene: TRBJ1-1; V gene: TRBV6-5; CDR3 protein: CASSYDRAARGEAFF; CDR3 DNA: TGTGCCAGCAGTTACGACCGAGCGGCCCGGGGGGAAGCTTTCTTT
clone size: many; D gene: -; J gene: TRBJ2-2; V gene: TRBV4-3; CDR3 protein: CASSLGYPNTGELFF; CDR3 DNA: TGCGCCAGCAGCCTCGGCTACCCGAACACCGGGGAGCTGTTTTTT
clone size: few; D gene: -; J gene: TRBJ2-5; V gene: TRBV4-2; CDR3 protein: CASSQGIDSAETQYF; CDR3 DNA: TGTGCCAGCAGCCAAGGAATCGACAGCGCAGAGACCCAGTACTTC
clone size: many; D gene: TRBD2; J gene: TRBJ2-5; V gene: TRBV12-3/TRBV12-4; CDR3 protein: CASSGAGGRIETQYF; CDR3 DNA: TGTGCCAGCTCCGGGGCGGGGGGCCGAATAGAGACCCAGTACTTC
clone size: few; D gene: TRBD1; J gene: TRBJ1-2; V gene: TRBV7-9; CDR3 protein: CASSSFRDSYGYTF; CDR3 DNA: TGTGCCAGCAGCTCATTCCGGGACAGTTATGGCTACACCTTC
clone size: -; D gene: -; J gene: TRBJ2-5; V gene: TRBV12-3/TRBV12-4; CDR3 protein: CASSLETLSETQYF; CDR3 DNA: TGTGCCAGCAGTTTAGAGACCCTGAGTGAGACCCAGTACTTC
clone size: many; D gene: -; J gene: TRBJ2-1; V gene: TRBV20-1; CDR3 protein: CSARDGRGPYNEQFF; CDR3 DNA: TGCAGTGCTAGAGATGGACGGGGACCCTACAATGAGCAGTTCTTC
clone size: few; D gene: TRBD2; J gene: TRBJ2-5; V gene: TRBV5-4; CDR3 protein: CASKNQTSGQETQYF; CDR3 DNA: TGTGCCAGCAAAAACCAAACTAGCGGCCAAGAGACCCAGTACTTC
clone size: -; D gene: -; J gene: TRBJ2-3; V gene: TRBV3-1; CDR3 protein: CASSQDQGRAQYF; CDR3 DNA: TGTGCCAGCAGCCAAGATCAAGGTAGGGCGCAGTATTTT
clone size: few; D gene: -; J gene: TRBJ1-2; V gene: TRBV12-3/TRBV12-4; CDR3 protein: CASSLRGTYGYTF; CDR3 DNA: TGTGCCAGCAGTTTACGGGGAACCTATGGCTACACCTTC
clone size: few; D gene: -; J gene: TRBJ2-5; V gene: TRBV5-4; CDR3 protein: CASSLETQETQYF; CDR3 DNA: TGTGCCAGCAGCTTGGAGACTCAGGAGACCCAGTACTTC
clone size: few; D gene: -; J gene: TRBJ2-1; V gene: TRBV9; CDR3 protein: CASSARAYNEQFF; CDR3 DNA: TGTGCCAGCAGCGCCCGGGCTTACAATGAGCAGTTCTTC